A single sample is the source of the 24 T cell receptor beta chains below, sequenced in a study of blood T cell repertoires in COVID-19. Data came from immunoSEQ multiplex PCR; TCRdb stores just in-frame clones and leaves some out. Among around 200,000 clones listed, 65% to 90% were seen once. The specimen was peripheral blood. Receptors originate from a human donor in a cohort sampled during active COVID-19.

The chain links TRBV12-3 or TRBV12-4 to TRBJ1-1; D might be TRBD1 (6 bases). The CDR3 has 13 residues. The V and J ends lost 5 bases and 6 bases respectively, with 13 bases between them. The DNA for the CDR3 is TGTGCCAGCAGTAACAGGGTAAGGGCTGAAGCTTTCTTT. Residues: CASSNRVRAEAFF.

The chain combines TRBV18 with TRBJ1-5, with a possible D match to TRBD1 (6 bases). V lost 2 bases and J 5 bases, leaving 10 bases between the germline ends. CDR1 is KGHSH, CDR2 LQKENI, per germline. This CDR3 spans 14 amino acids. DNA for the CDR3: TGTGCCAGCTCACCAGGGGGGGCACATCAGCCCCAGCATTTT. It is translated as CASSPGGAHQPQHF.

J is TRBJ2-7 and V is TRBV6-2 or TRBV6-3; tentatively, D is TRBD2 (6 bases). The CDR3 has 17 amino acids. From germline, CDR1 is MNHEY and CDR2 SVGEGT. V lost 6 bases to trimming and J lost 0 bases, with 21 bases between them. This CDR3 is CASSPTGRRGSSYEQYF. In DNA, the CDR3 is TGTGCCAGCAGCCCTACAGGAAGGAGGGGAAGCTCCTACGAGCAGTACTTC.

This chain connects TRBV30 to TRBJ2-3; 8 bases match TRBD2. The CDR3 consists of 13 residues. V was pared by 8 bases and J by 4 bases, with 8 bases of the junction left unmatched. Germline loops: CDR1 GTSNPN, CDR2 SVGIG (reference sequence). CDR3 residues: CALGLAGADTQYF. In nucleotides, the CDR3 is TGTGCCCTCGGACTAGCAGGGGCAGATACGCAGTATTTT.

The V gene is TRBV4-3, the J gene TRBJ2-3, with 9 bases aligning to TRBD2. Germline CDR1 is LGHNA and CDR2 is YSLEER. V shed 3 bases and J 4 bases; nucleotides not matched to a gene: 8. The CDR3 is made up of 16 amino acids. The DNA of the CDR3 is TGCGCCAGCAGCCACCTTATAGCGGGAGAGTCAGATACGCAGTATTTT. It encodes CASSHLIAGESDTQYF.

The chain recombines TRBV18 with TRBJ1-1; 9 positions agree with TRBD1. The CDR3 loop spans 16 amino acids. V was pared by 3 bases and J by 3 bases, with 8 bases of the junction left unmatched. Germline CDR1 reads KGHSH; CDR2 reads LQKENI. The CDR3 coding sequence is TGTGCCAGCTCACCCCGTACGACAGGGGGGGACACTGAAGCTTTCTTT. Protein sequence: CASSPRTTGGDTEAFF. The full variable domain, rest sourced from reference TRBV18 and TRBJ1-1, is NAGVMQNPRHLVRRRGQEARLRCSPMKGHSHVYWYRQLPEEGLKFMVYLQKENIIDESGMPKERFSAEFPKEGPSILRIQQVVRGDSAAYFCASSPRTTGGDTEAFFGQGTRLTVV.

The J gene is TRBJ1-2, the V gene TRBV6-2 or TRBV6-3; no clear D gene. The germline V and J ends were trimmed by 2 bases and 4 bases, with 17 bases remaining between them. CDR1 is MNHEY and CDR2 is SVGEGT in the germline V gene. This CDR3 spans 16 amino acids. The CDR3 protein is CASSYLEGSILYGYTF. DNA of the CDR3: TGTGCCAGCAGTTACCTTGAGGGTTCGATCCTCTATGGCTACACCTTC.

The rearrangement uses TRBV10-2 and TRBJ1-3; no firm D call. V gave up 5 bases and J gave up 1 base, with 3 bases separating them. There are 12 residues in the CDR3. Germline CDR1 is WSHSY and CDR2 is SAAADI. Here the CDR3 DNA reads TGCGCCAGCAGTCCATCTGGAAACACCATATATTTT. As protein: CASSPSGNTIYF.

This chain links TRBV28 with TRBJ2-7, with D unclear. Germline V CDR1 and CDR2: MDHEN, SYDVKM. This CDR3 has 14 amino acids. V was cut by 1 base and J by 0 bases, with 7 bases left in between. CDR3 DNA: TGTGCCAGCAGTTTATCGCCGCGCTCCTACGAGCAGTACTTC. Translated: CASSLSPRSYEQYF.

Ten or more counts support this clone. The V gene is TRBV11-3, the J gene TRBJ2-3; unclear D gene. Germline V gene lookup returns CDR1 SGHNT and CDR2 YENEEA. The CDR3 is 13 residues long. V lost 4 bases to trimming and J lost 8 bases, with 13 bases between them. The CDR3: CASSSGANPTQYF. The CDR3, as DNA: TGTGCCAGCAGCTCCGGAGCCAACCCTACGCAGTATTTT.

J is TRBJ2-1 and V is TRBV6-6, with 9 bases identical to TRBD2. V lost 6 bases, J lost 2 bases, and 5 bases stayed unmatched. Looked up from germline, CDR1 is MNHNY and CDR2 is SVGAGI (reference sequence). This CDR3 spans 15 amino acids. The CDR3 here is CASRLAGEAYNEQFF. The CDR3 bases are TGTGCCAGCAGATTAGCGGGAGAGGCCTACAATGAGCAGTTCTTC.

CDR3 in DNA: TGTGCCAGCAGTCTCCCGGGGTTCGAGCAGTACTTC. Its protein is CASSLPGFEQYF. The chain uses TRBV28 and TRBJ2-7; perhaps TRBD2 as D (5 bases). Trimming left V 5 bases short and J 6 bases short, with 11 bases between. The CDR3 runs 12 residues. CDR1 is MDHEN, CDR2 SYDVKM, per germline. Full variable domain (outside the CDR3, taken from reference TRBV28 and TRBJ2-7): DVKVTQSSRYLVKRTGEKVFLECVQDMDHENMFWYRQDPGLGLRLIYFSYDVKMKEKGDIPEGYSVSREKKERFSLILESASTNQTSMYLCASSLPGFEQYFGPGTRLTVT.

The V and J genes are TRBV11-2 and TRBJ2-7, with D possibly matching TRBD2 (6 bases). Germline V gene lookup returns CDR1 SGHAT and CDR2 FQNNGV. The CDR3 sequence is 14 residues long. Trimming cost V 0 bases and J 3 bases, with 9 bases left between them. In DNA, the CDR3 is TGTGCCAGCAGCTTAGACAGACTAGGCTACGAGCAGTACTTC. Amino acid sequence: CASSLDRLGYEQYF.

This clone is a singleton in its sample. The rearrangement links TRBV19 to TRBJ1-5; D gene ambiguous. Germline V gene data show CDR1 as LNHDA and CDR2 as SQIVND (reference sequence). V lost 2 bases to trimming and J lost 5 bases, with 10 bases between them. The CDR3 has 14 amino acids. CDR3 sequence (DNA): TGTGCCAGTAGTATAACCCGGGGTGATCAGCCCCAGCATTTT. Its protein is CASSITRGDQPQHF.

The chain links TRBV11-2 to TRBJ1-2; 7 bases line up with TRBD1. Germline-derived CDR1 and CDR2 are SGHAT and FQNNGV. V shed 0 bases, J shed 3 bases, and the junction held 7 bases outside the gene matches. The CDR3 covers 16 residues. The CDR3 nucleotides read TGTGCCAGCAGCTTAGATGGGACCGGGACAGACTATGGCTACACCTTC. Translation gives CASSLDGTGTDYGYTF. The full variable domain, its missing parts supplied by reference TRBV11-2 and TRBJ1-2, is EAGVAQSPRYKIIEKRQSVAFWCNPISGHATLYWYQQILGQGPKLLIQFQNNGVVDDSQLPKDRFSAERLKGVDSTLKIQPAKLEDSAVYLCASSLDGTGTDYGYTFGSGTRLTVV.

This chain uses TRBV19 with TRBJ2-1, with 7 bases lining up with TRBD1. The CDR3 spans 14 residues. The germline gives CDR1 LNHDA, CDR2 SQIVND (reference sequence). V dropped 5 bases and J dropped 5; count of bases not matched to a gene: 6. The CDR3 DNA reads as TGTGCCAGTAGTCCATGGACAGGAGACAATGAGCAGTTCTTC. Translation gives CASSPWTGDNEQFF.

CDR3 protein: CSVEDSNQDRAYGYTF. The CDR3 DNA follows: TGCAGCGTTGAAGATTCCAACCAAGACAGGGCCTATGGCTACACCTTC. The chain links TRBV29-1 to TRBJ1-2, with 7 bases matching TRBD1. With V trimmed by 0 bases and J by 4 bases, 11 bases remained unmatched. This CDR3 comprises 16 residues. The germline gives CDR1 SQVTM, CDR2 ANQGSEA.

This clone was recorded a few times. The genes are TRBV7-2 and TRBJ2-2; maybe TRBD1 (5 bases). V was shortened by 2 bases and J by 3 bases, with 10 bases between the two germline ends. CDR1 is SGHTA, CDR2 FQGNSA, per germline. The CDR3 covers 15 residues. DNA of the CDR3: TGTGCCAGCAGCTTAAGCCAGGGTTACACCGGGGAGCTGTTTTTT. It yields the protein CASSLSQGYTGELFF.

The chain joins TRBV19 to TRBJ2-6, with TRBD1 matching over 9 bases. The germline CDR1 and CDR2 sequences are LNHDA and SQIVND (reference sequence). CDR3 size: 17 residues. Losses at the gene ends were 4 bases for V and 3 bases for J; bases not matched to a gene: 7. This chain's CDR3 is CASSTGTGRFGANVLTF. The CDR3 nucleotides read TGTGCCAGTAGTACCGGGACAGGGAGATTTGGGGCCAACGTCCTGACTTTC. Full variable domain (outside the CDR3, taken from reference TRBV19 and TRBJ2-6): DGGITQSPKYLFRKEGQNVTLSCEQNLNHDAMYWYRQDPGQGLRLIYYSQIVNDFQKGDIAEGYSVSREKKESFPLTVTSAQKNPTAFYLCASSTGTGRFGANVLTFGAGSRLTVL.

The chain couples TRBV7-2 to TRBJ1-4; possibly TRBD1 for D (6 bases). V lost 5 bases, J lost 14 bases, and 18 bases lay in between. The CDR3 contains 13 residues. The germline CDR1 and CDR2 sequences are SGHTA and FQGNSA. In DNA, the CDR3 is TGTGCCAGCAGCCTGTTACAGGGAAATGTTCTGTTTTTT. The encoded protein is CASSLLQGNVLFF.

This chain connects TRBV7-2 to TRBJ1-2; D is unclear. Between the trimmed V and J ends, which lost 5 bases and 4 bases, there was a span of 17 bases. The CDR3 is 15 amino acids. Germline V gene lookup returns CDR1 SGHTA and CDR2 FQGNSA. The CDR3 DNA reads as TGTGCCAGCAGCCCCTCGTTTTGGAGGGCCTATGGCTACACCTTC. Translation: CASSPSFWRAYGYTF.

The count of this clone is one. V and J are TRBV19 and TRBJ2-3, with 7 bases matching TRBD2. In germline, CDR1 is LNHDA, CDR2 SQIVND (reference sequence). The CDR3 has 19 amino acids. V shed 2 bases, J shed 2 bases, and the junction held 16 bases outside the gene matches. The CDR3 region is CASSIYPTHGGSFTDTQYF. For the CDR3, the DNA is TGTGCCAGTAGTATATATCCGACCCACGGGGGGAGTTTCACAGATACGCAGTATTTT.

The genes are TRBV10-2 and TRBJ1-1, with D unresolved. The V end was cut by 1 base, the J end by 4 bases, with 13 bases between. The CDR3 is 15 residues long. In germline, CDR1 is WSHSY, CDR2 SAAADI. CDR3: CASSEWRVERTEAFF. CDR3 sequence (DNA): TGCGCCAGCAGTGAGTGGAGGGTAGAACGCACTGAAGCTTTCTTT.

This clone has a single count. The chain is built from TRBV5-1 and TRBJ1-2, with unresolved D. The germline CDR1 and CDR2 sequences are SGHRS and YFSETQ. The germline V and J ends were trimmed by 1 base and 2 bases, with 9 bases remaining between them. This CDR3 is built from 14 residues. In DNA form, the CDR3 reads TGCGCCAGCAGCTTGACTAATTTAAACTATGGCTACACCTTC. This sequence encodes CASSLTNLNYGYTF.